This TCR beta chain came from a study of spatial heterogeneity in lung cancer. Study-level background: Each time, sequencing found more beta-chain sequences than alpha-chain sequences.

Study-wide points: At tumor resection, ubiquitous expanded TCRs were detected in blood more often than later.

Time point of the sample: sample taken at primary tumor resection. No cell sorting; template was whole RNA from tumor, lung tissue or PBMC. Germline CDR1 SGHRS, CDR2 YFSETQ. V shed 4 bases and J shed 4 bases, with 15 bases lying between them. This CDR3 comprises 14 residues. TCRdb processed the 5' RACE reads anew with MiXCR; each CDR3 protein has one entry. Here the sample spans some 44,000 distinct CDR3 sequences, about 13% being singletons. This clonotype occurred many times. Its cognate antigen is unknown. This receptor was taken from a male donor with early-stage non-small cell lung cancer. The sample was PBMCs, taken at surgery. This sequence joins TRBV5-1 and TRBJ2-7, with D perhaps matching TRBD1 or TRBD2 (6 bases each). The DNA for the CDR3 is TGCGCCAGCAGCCCGGTCGGGGGCGGATACGAGCAGTACTTC. It encodes CASSPVGGGYEQYF.